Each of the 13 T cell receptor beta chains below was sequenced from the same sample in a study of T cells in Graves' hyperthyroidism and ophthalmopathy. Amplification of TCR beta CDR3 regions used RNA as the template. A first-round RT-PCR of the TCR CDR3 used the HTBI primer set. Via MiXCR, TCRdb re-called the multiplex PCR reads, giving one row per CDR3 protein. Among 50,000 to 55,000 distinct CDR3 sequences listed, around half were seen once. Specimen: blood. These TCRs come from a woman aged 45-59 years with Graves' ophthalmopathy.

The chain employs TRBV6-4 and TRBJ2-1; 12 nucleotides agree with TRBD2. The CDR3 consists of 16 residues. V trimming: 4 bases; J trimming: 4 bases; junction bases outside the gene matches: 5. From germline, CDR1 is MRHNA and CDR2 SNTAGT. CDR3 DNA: TGTGCCAGCAGTGTCGAGACTAGCGGGAGTTACAATGAGCAGTTCTTC. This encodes CASSVETSGSYNEQFF.

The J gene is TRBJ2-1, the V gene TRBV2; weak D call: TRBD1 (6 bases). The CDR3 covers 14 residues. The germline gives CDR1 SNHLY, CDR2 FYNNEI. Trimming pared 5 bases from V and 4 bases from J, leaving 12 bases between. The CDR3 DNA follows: TGTGCCAGCAGTATGATCAGGGGTTACAATGAGCAGTTCTTC. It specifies CASSMIRGYNEQFF.

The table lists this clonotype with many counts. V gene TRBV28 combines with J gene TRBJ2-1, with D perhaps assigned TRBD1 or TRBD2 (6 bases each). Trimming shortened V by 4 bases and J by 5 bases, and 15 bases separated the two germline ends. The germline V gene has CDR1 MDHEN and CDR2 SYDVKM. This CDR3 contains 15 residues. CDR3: CASSSPGGSNNEQFF. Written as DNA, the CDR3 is TGTGCCAGCAGTTCCCCCGGGGGCAGTAACAATGAGCAGTTCTTC.

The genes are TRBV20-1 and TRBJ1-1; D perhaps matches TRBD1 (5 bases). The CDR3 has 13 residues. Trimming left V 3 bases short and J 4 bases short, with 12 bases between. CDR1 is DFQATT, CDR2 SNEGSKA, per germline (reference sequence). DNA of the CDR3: TGCAGTGCTAGGGGGTACGGGGGCACTGAAGCTTTCTTT. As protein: CSARGYGGTEAFF.

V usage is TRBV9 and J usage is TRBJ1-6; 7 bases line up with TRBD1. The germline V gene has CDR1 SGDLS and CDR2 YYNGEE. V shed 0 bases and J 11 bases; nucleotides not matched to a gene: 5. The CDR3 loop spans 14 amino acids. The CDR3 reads CASSVAGGFPPLHF. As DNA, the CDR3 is TGTGCCAGCAGCGTAGCAGGGGGTTTTCCACCCCTCCACTTT.

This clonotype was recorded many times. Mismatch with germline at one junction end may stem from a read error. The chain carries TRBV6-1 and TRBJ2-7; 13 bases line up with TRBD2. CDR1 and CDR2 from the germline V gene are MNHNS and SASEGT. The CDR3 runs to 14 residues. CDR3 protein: CASAGLAGAYERYF. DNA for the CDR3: TGTGCCAGCGCCGGACTAGCGGGGGCCTACGAGCGGTACTTC.

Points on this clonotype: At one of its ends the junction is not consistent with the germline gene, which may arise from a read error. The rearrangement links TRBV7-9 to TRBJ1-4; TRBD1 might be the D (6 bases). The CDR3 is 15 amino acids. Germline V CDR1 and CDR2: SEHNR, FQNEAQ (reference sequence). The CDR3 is CASSLGGTPNEELFF. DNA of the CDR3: TGCGCCAGCAGCTTAGGAGGGACACCGAATGAAGAACTGTTTTTT.

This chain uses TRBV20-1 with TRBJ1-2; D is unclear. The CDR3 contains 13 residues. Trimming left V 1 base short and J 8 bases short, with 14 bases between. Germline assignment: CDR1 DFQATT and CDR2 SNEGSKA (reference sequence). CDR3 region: CSARGMGIGGYTF. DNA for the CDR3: TGCAGTGCTAGAGGGATGGGAATAGGGGGCTACACCTTC.

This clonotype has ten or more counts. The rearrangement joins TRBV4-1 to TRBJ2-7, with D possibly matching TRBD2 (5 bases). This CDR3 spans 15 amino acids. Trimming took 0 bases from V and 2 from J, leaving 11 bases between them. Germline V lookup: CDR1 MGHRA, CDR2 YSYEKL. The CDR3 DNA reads TGCGCCAGCAGCCAAGATCGGGGAAGCACCTACGAGCAGTACTTC. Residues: CASSQDRGSTYEQYF.

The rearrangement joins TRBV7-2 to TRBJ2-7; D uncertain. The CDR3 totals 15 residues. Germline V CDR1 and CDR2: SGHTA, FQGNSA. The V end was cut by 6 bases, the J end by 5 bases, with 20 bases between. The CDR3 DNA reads TGTGCCAGCAGGGCCGGGCCCCAGGTATTCGACGAGCAGTACTTC. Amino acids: CASRAGPQVFDEQYF. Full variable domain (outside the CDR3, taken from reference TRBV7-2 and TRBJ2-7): GAGVSQSPSNKVTEKGKDVELRCDPISGHTALYWYRQSLGQGLEFLIYFQGNSAPDKSGLPSDRFSAERTGGSVSTLTIQRTQQEDSAVYLCASRAGPQVFDEQYFGPGTRLTVT.

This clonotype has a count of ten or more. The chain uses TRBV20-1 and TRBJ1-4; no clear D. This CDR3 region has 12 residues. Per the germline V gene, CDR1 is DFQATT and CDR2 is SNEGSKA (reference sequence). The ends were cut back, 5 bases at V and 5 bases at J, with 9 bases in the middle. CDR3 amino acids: CSARPENEKLFF. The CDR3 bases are TGCAGTGCTCGCCCAGAAAATGAAAAACTGTTTTTT.

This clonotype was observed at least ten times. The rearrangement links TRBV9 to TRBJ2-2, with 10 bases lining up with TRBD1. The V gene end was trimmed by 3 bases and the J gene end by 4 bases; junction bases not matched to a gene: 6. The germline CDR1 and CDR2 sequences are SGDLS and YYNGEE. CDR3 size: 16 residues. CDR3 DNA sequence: TGTGCCAGCAGCGCGTGGACAGGGGGTATCACCGGGGAGCTGTTTTTT. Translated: CASSAWTGGITGELFF.

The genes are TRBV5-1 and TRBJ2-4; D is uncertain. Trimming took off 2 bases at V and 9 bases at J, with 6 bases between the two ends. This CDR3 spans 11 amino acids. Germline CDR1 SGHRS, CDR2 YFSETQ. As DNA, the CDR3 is TGCGCCAGCAGCTTAGACGGCATTCAGTACTTC. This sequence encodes CASSLDGIQYF.